This T cell receptor (beta chain) is from a study of Graves' ophthalmopathy and Graves' hyperthyroidism. Notes on this clonotype: This may be a read error: a much more frequent sequence differs by one nucleotide.

The CDR3 contains 15 residues. The V end was cut by 3 bases, the J end by 7 bases, with 14 bases between. The germline V gene encodes CDR1 KGHDR and CDR2 SFDVKD. Hyperthyroidism patients were newly diagnosed, under 2 months' duration, aged 18 to 65. RNA transcripts served as template for amplifying TCR beta CDR3 sequences. Second-round multiplex PCR followed a first-round RT-PCR using HTBI primers. TCRdb fed the multiplex PCR reads into MiXCR, producing one record per CDR3 protein. Seen here are about 1.2 million distinct CDR3 sequences, 35% to 40% observed once, and the top ten hold approximately 12%.

The chain links TRBV24-1 to TRBJ2-2; no reliable D call. The sequencing input was peripheral blood or thyroid tissue (not recorded which). The TCR sequence derives from an adult man with Graves' hyperthyroidism. CDR3 region: CATSDTVNFRGELFF. In DNA form, the CDR3 reads TGTGCCACCAGTGATACCGTAAACTTCCGCGGGGAGCTGTTTTTT.